This T cell receptor beta chain was identified in a study of cytomegalovirus exposure and HLA in healthy donors. Background on the study: Sequencing of some 190 million T cells in an earlier analysis found 100 million or so unique TCR beta sequences. Study results and limitations: In a later analysis, TCR beta V- and J-gene trimming showed a link to a missense DCLRE1C variant. Researchers reported that a few CMV-associated chains were confirmed in vitro as CMV antigen-specific. TCR beta chains numbering some 160 were designated cytomegalovirus-associated.

13 Jbeta primers and 60 Vbeta primers were used for the PCR. Method: immunoSEQ multiplex PCR; TCRdb's copy keeps in-frame clones and lacks some. The specimen's table records 100,000 to 150,000 clones. Worth noting for this clone: The antigen remains undetermined.

The sequencing input was PBMCs. This TCR derives from a woman between 35 and 50 years old in good health and CMV-seropositive.

DNA for the CDR3: TGTGCCAGCAGTGACACAGGGTACAATGAGCAGTTCTTC. Encoded protein: CASSDTGYNEQFF. This sequence joins TRBV6-4 and TRBJ2-1; D perhaps matches TRBD1 (6 bases). This CDR3 has 13 amino acids. The V gene lost 2 bases and the J gene lost 4 bases, with 6 bases spanning the gap. Germline CDR1 and CDR2: MRHNA and SNTAGT.